The 17 T cell receptor beta chains in this list originate from one sample, sequenced in a study of blood T cell repertoires in COVID-19. The table came from immunoSEQ multiplex PCR; TCRdb's copy has only in-frame clones and leaves some out. The data show some 200,000 clones, roughly 85% seen once. Sequencing used peripheral blood. The source of these receptors is a man aged 50-60 years who had recovered from COVID-19.

The chain joins TRBV7-2 to TRBJ2-7; 12 nucleotides agree with TRBD2. V dropped 5 bases and J dropped 7; count of bases not matched to a gene: 6. CDR3 size: 14 residues. Germline loops: CDR1 SGHTA, CDR2 FQGNSA. This chain's CDR3 is CASSTLAGGLEQYF. The CDR3 bases are TGTGCCAGCAGCACGCTAGCGGGAGGGCTTGAGCAGTACTTC.

The chain has TRBV27 and TRBJ1-5, with D hard to call. V was cut by 4 bases and J by 1 base, with 8 bases left in between. CDR3 length: 14 residues. CDR1 and CDR2 (germline): MNHEY, SMNVEV (reference sequence). The CDR3 spells CASSWSRSNQPQHF. CDR3 in DNA: TGTGCCAGCAGTTGGTCCAGGAGCAATCAGCCCCAGCATTTT.

Only one count was recorded for this clone. The chain combines TRBV19 with TRBJ2-7, with a possible D match to TRBD1 (5 bases). V gave up 6 bases and J gave up 2 bases, with 17 bases separating them. Germline-derived CDR1 and CDR2 are LNHDA and SQIVND (reference sequence). The CDR3 extends over 15 amino acids. As DNA, the CDR3 is TGTGCCAGTAGATACCGTCAGGGTGAAGCCTACGAGCAGTACTTC. It is translated as CASRYRQGEAYEQYF.

The chain joins TRBV7-6 to TRBJ2-1, with D tentatively TRBD2 (6 bases). This CDR3 is 15 amino acids long. Trimming shortened V by 1 base and J by 6 bases, and 13 bases separated the two germline ends. Germline lookup yields CDR1 SGHVS and CDR2 FNYEAQ. CDR3 bases: TGTGCCAGCAGCTTAGTAGTAGCGGCAGCCAATGAGCAGTTCTTC. Translated, it gives CASSLVVAAANEQFF.

This sequence joins TRBV11-3 and TRBJ2-5, with D unclear. The CDR3 runs to 16 residues. V was cut by 2 bases and J by 1 base, with 14 bases left in between. Looked up from germline, CDR1 is SGHNT and CDR2 is YENEEA. The CDR3 nucleotides are TGTGCCAGCAGCTTAATCCCGGCCCGCGGCCAAGAGACCCAGTACTTC. It yields the protein CASSLIPARGQETQYF.

V and J are TRBV7-9 and TRBJ1-6; D is perhaps TRBD1 (6 bases). The CDR3 covers 15 residues. V lost 6 bases, J lost 8 bases, and 17 bases lay in between. Germline values: CDR1 SEHNR, CDR2 FQNEAQ (reference sequence). Written as DNA, the CDR3 is TGTGCCAGCAGACCCGCAGGGGCAGGTCATTCACCCCTCCACTTT. Translated, it gives CASRPAGAGHSPLHF. The full variable domain, its missing parts supplied by reference TRBV7-9 and TRBJ1-6, is DTGVSQNPRHKITKRGQNVTFRCDPISEHNRLYWYRQTLGQGPEFLTYFQNEAQLEKSRLLSDRFSAERPKGSFSTLEIQRTEQGDSAMYLCASRPAGAGHSPLHFGNGTRLTVT.

The gene calls are TRBV11-3 and TRBJ2-1, with 10 bases that match TRBD1. With V trimmed by 5 bases and J by 0 bases, 10 bases remained unmatched. The germline V gene encodes CDR1 SGHNT and CDR2 YENEEA. The CDR3 totals 18 residues. The CDR3 nucleotides are TGTGCCAGCAGCCCAGGGGGGACAGGGGAAGCCTCCTACAATGAGCAGTTCTTC. Its translation: CASSPGGTGEASYNEQFF. The full variable domain, in which reference TRBV11-3 and TRBJ2-1 provide the parts outside the CDR3, is EAGVVQSPRYKIIEKKQPVAFWCNPISGHNTLYWYLQNLGQGPELLIRYENEEAVDDSQLPKDRFSAERLKGVDSTLKIQPAELGDSAVYLCASSPGGTGEASYNEQFFGPGTRLTVL.

V usage is TRBV7-6 and J usage is TRBJ2-7; 9 nucleotides line up with TRBD2. V was clipped by 8 bases and J by 3 bases; unmatched bases: 8. The germline V gene encodes CDR1 SGHVS and CDR2 FNYEAQ. The CDR3 is 14 residues long. CDR3 loop: CASSDPLAGYEQYF. In nucleotides, the CDR3 is TGTGCCAGCTCTGATCCACTAGCGGGCTACGAGCAGTACTTC.

This clone was counted between two and nine times. CDR3 in DNA: TGTGCCAGCAGCTTGGACAGGTGGAGAACTGAAGCTTTCTTT. As protein: CASSLDRWRTEAFF. The rearrangement links TRBV5-5 to TRBJ1-1; D might be TRBD1 (5 bases). V was trimmed by 0 bases and J by 5 bases, leaving 11 bases between them. The CDR3 is 14 residues long. CDR1 and CDR2 from the germline V gene are SGHKS and YYEKEE (reference sequence).

This rearrangement joins TRBV24-1 to TRBJ2-1; the D gene is possibly TRBD1 (5 bases). CDR1 and CDR2 from the germline V gene are KGHDR and SFDVKD. The CDR3 runs to 15 residues. Deletions cut 5 bases from V and 4 bases from J, with 14 bases between. The DNA of the CDR3 is TGTGCCACCAGTGTGAACCAGGGATCGTACAATGAGCAGTTCTTC. Translated, it gives CATSVNQGSYNEQFF.

The V gene is TRBV30, the J gene TRBJ1-5, with 9 bases that match TRBD1. Losses at the gene ends were 0 bases for V and 6 bases for J; bases not matched to a gene: 6. The germline V gene encodes CDR1 GTSNPN and CDR2 SVGIG (reference sequence). The CDR3 contains 15 residues. In DNA form, the CDR3 reads TGTGCCTGGAGTGTCCTGGGACAGGGTGGTCAGCCCCAGCATTTT. This codes for CAWSVLGQGGQPQHF.

The CDR3 loop reads CATSAFQASGRNDGELFF. The CDR3 DNA is TGTGCCACCAGTGCCTTTCAGGCTAGCGGGAGGAATGACGGGGAGCTGTTTTTT. The chain employs TRBV24-1 and TRBJ2-2; 11 nucleotides agree with TRBD2. The CDR3 sequence is 18 residues long. V trimming: 5 bases; J trimming: 7 bases; junction bases outside the gene matches: 14. The germline V gene has CDR1 KGHDR and CDR2 SFDVKD.

This clone occurred once. The V gene is TRBV28, the J gene TRBJ2-5; tentative D call: TRBD2 (6 bases). The germline V gene has CDR1 MDHEN and CDR2 SYDVKM. Between the trimmed V and J ends, which lost 4 bases and 3 bases, there was a span of 15 bases. The CDR3 spans 15 residues. The CDR3 protein is CASSSRGTPEETQYF. CDR3 bases: TGTGCCAGCAGTTCACGCGGGACTCCTGAAGAGACCCAGTACTTC.

J is TRBJ2-7 and V is TRBV18, with 11 bases aligning to TRBD2. The CDR3 contains 15 residues. With 4 bases clipped from V and 6 bases from J, the junction kept 8 bases outside the gene matches. CDR1 and CDR2 from the germline V gene are KGHSH and LQKENI. The CDR3 reads CASSQLSGRAVEQYF. CDR3 nucleotide sequence: TGTGCCAGCTCACAACTTAGCGGGAGGGCCGTCGAGCAGTACTTC.

The chain carries TRBV18 and TRBJ2-5, with D possibly being TRBD1 (6 bases). Trimming removed 3 bases at V and 1 base at J, with 15 bases between. Germline CDR1 reads KGHSH; CDR2 reads LQKENI. The CDR3 has 16 amino acids. The CDR3 loop is CASSPNRQGFQETQYF. The CDR3 nucleotides are TGTGCCAGCTCACCTAATAGGCAGGGGTTCCAAGAGACCCAGTACTTC.

V is TRBV27 and J is TRBJ2-7; the match to TRBD1 covers 10 bases. Germline CDR1 is MNHEY and CDR2 is SMNVEV (reference sequence). The junction had 7 bases not matched to a gene; V was cut back by 6 bases and J by 5 bases. The CDR3 has 14 amino acids. In DNA form, the CDR3 reads TGTGCCAGCAGCCCGACAGGGGGCAACGACGAGCAGTACTTC. Its protein is CASSPTGGNDEQYF.

The CDR3 reads CASGLAPGLAGDYEQFF. The CDR3, as DNA: TGTGCTAGTGGTTTGGCGCCGGGACTAGCGGGAGACTATGAGCAGTTCTTC. The chain couples TRBV12-5 to TRBJ2-1; TRBD2 matches at 14 bases. J gave up 8 bases and V 1 base, and 7 bases lay outside the gene matches. Germline V gene data show CDR1 as LGHNT and CDR2 as FRNRAP. The CDR3 is made up of 17 amino acids.